These T cell receptor beta chains were read from a single sample in a study of cytomegalovirus exposure and HLA in healthy donors. Produced via immunoSEQ multiplex PCR; TCRdb's table is partial and in-frame only. The repertoire includes over 110,000 clones, over 75% of them detected once, and 2% to 3% sits in the top ten. Sequencing was carried out using PBMCs. The receptors shown here come from a male donor in good health and CMV-seronegative. Both conserved end residues are part of each CDR3. The D gene is left open where the match is weak. Size is stated for part of the rows, as once, few or many counts, or as a class when the clone is expanded.

cdr3_nt,cdr3_aa,d_call,v_call,clone_size,j_call
TGTGCCAGCAGCAGATCGGAGAGGGAGACCCAGTACTTC,CASSRSERETQYF,.,TRBV5-4,once,TRBJ2-5
TGTGCCAGCAGCTTAGGGGGGACTAGTGAAGATACGCAGTATTTT,CASSLGGTSEDTQYF,TRBD2,TRBV11-3,.,TRBJ2-3
TGTGCCAGCAGCCGAAGGGGCAGCGGGGGCCTCAACACCGGGGAGCTGTTTTTT,CASSRRGSGGLNTGELFF,TRBD2,TRBV7-3,.,TRBJ2-2
TGTGCCAGCTCACCAGGGGGGAATCGACGAGAGACTAATGAAAAACTGTTTTTT,CASSPGGNRRETNEKLFF,.,TRBV18,.,TRBJ1-4
TGTGCCAGCAGTCCTTCCTCGGGACTAGCTGAGTATGGTGGAGAGACCCAGTACTTC,CASSPSSGLAEYGGETQYF,TRBD2,TRBV28,.,TRBJ2-5
TGTGCCAGCAGCTTGGACAGATACAATGAGCAGTTCTTC,CASSLDRYNEQFF,.,TRBV13,few,TRBJ2-1
TGTGCCGCCTTGGGGCTAACCGGGGAGCTGTTTTTT,CAALGLTGELFF,.,TRBV19,.,TRBJ2-2
TGTGCCAGCAGCGAGAACAGGGGCTTTATTATGGATACGCAGTATTTT,CASSENRGFIMDTQYF,TRBD1,TRBV7-9,.,TRBJ2-3
TGCGCCAGCAGCCCCCATCCCCGGGGTTCGAACTATGGCTACACCTTC,CASSPHPRGSNYGYTF,.,TRBV4-1,.,TRBJ1-2
TGTGCCACCCTGGTAGGGGGCGATGAGCAGTTCTTC,CATLVGGDEQFF,TRBD1,TRBV28,.,TRBJ2-1